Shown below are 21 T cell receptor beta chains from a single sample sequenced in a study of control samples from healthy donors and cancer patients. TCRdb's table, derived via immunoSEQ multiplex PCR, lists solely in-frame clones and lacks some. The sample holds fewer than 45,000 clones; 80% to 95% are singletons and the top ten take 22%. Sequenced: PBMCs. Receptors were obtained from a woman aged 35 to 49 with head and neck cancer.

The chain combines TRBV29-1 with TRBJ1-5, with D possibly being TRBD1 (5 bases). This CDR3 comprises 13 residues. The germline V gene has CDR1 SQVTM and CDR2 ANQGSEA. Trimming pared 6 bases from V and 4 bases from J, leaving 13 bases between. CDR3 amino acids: CSVAAGTNQPQHF. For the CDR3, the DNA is TGCAGCGTAGCCGCAGGGACTAATCAGCCCCAGCATTTT.

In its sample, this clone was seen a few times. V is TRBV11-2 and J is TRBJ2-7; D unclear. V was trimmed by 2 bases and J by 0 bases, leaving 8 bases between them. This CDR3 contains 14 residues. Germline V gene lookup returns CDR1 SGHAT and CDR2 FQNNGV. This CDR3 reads CASSLKFGSYEQYF. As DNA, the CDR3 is TGTGCCAGCAGCTTAAAGTTCGGCTCCTACGAGCAGTACTTC.

The CDR3 loop is CASKFMSTDTQYF. The CDR3, as DNA: TGTGCCAGCAAGTTTATGAGCACAGATACGCAGTATTTT. The chain is built from TRBV12-3 or TRBV12-4 and TRBJ2-3, with unresolved D. V was trimmed by 7 bases and J by 0 bases, leaving 8 bases between them. This CDR3 is built from 13 residues.

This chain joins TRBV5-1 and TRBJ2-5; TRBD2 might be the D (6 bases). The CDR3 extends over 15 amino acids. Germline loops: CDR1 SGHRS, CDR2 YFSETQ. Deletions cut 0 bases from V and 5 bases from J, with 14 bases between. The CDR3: CASSLVMRGSETQYF. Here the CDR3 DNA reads TGCGCCAGCAGCTTGGTAATGCGGGGCTCGGAGACCCAGTACTTC. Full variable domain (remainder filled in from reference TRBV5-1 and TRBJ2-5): KAGVTQTPRYLIKTRGQQVTLSCSPISGHRSVSWYQQTPGQGLQFLFEYFSETQRNKGNFPGRFSGRQFSNSRSEMNVSTLELGDSALYLCASSLVMRGSETQYFGPGTRLLVL.

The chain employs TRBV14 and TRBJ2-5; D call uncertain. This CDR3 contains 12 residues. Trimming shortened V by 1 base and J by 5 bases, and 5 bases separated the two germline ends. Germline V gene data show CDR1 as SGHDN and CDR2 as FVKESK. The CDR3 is CASSQVRETQYF. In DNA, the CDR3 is TGTGCCAGCAGCCAAGTCCGGGAGACCCAGTACTTC.

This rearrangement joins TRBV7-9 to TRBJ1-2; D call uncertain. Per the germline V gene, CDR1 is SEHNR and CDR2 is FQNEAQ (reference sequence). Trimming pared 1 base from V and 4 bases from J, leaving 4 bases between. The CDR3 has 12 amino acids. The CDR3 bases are TGTGCCAGCAGCTTAGACCCCTATGGCTACACCTTC. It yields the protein CASSLDPYGYTF.

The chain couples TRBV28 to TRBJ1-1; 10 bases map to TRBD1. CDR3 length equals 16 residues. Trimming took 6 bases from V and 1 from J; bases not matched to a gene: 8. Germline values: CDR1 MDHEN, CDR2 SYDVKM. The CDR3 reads CASSSTGGRANTEAFF. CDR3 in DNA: TGTGCCAGCAGCTCGACAGGGGGCAGGGCGAACACTGAAGCTTTCTTT.

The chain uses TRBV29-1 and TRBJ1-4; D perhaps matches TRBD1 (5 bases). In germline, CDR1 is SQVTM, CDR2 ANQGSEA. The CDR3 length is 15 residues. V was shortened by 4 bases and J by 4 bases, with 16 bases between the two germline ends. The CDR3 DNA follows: TGCAGCGTTGGGGGCCGGGAGTTCGATAATGAAAAACTGTTTTTT. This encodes CSVGGREFDNEKLFF.

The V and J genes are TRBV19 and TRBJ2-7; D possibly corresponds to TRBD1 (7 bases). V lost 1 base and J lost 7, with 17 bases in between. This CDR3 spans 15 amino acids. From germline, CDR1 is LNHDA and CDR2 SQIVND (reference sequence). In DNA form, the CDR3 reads TGTGCCAGTAGTATAGTCGCTGGCAGGGGGGAAGAGCAGTACTTC. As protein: CASSIVAGRGEEQYF.

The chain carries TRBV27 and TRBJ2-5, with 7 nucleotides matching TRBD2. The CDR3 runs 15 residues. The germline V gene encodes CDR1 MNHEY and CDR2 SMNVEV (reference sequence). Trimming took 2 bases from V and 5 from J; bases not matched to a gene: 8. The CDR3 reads CASSLSGTDYETQYF. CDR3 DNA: TGTGCCAGCAGTTTAAGCGGGACCGACTATGAGACCCAGTACTTC.

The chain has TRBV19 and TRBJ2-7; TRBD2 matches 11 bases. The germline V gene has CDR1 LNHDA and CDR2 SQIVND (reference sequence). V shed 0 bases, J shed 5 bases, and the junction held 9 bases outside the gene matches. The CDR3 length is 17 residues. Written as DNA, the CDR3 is TGTGCCAGTAGTATAGATTTATCGCTAGCGGGAGGAAACGAGCAGTACTTC. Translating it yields CASSIDLSLAGGNEQYF.

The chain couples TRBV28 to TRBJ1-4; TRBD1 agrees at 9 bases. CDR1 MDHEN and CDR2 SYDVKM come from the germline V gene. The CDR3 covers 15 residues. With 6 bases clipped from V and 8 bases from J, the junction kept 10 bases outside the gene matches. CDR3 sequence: CASSPGGTGTEKLFF. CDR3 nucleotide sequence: TGTGCCAGCAGCCCGGGGGGGACAGGGACCGAAAAACTGTTTTTT.

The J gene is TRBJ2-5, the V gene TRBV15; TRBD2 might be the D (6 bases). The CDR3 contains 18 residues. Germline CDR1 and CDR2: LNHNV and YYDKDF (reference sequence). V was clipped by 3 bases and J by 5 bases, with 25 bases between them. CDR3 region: CATSRAYLLTRLAETQYF. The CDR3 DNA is TGTGCCACCAGCAGGGCCTATTTATTGACTAGATTAGCGGAGACCCAGTACTTC.

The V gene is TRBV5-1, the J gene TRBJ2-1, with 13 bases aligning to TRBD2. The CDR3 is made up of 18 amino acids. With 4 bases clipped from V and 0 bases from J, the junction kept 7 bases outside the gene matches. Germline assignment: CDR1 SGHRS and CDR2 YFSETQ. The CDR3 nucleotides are TGCGCCAGCAGCCCAGGGACTAGCGGGAAGAGCTCCTACAATGAGCAGTTCTTC. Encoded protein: CASSPGTSGKSSYNEQFF.

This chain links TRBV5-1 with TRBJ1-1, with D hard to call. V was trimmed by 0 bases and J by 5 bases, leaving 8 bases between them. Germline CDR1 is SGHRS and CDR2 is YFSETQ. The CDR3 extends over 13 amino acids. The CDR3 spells CASSLGGRTEAFF. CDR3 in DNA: TGCGCCAGCAGCTTGGGAGGCAGGACTGAAGCTTTCTTT.

CDR3 sequence reads: CASSSTGFSGANVLTF. The CDR3 region has the DNA TGTGCCAGTAGTTCTACAGGGTTCTCTGGGGCCAACGTCCTGACTTTC. The genes are TRBV19 and TRBJ2-6; D perhaps matches TRBD1 (6 bases). This CDR3 region has 16 residues. Germline V gene data show CDR1 as LNHDA and CDR2 as SQIVND (reference sequence). Deletions cut 5 bases from V and 0 bases from J, with 11 bases between.

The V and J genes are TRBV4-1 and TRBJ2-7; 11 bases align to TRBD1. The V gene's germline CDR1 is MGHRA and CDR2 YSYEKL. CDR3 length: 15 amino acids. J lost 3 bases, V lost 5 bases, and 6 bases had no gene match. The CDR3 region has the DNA TGCGCCAGCAGCTCGGAGGGACAGGGGGTCTACGAGCAGTACTTC. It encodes CASSSEGQGVYEQYF.

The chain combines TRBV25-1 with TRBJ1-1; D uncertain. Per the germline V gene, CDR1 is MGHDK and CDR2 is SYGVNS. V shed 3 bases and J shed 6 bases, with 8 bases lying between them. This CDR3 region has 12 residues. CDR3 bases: TGTGCCAGCAGTGATTTGGCACCTGAAGCTTTCTTT. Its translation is CASSDLAPEAFF. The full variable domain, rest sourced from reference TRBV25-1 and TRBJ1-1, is EADIYQTPRYLVIGTGKKITLECSQTMGHDKMYWYQQDPGMELHLIHYSYGVNSTEKGDLSSESTVSRIRTEHFPLTLESARPSHTSQYLCASSDLAPEAFFGQGTRLTVV.

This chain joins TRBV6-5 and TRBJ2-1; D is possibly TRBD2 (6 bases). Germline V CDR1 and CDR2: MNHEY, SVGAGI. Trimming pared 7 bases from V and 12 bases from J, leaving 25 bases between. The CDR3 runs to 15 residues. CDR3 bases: TGTGCCAGCACTGCGACTCCGGGACTCTTGATGGGGCAGTTCTTC. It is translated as CASTATPGLLMGQFF.

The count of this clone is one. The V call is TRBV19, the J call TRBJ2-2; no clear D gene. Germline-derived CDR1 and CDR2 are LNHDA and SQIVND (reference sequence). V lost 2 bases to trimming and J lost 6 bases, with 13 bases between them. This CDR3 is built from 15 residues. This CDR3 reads CASSIPGRVPGELFF. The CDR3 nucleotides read TGTGCCAGTAGTATACCGGGCCGTGTCCCCGGGGAGCTGTTTTTT.

CDR3: CASSLGTGMETQYF. For the CDR3, the DNA is TGTGCCAGCAGTTTAGGGACAGGGATGGAGACCCAGTACTTC. The V gene is TRBV27, the J gene TRBJ2-5, with 9 bases identical to TRBD1. The V gene's germline CDR1 is MNHEY and CDR2 SMNVEV (reference sequence). The trim removed 2 bases at V and 5 bases at J, leaving 3 bases unmatched. The CDR3 spans 14 residues.